Detailed here is one TCR beta chain. In the source study's methods: Using reference gene primer amplification, nucleated cell counts were estimated. The data were produced by immunoSEQ multiplex PCR, yet TCRdb's version contains in-frame clones alone and is incomplete. V and J calls and clone size are as listed in that table; D and trimming were resolved from the DNA. The sample lists 100,000 to 150,000 clones; roughly 86% were seen once. This specimen belongs to a study of blood T cell repertoires in COVID-19. CDR1 and CDR2 (germline): SNHLY, FYNNEI. Trimming removed 5 bases from V and 3 bases from J; junction bases left unmatched: 9. CDR3 size: 15 residues.

The chain has TRBV2 and TRBJ2-5, with TRBD1 matching over 7 bases. The sequenced sample consisted of peripheral blood. The TCR was taken from a human donor in a cohort sampled during active COVID-19. CDR3 nucleotide sequence: TGTGCCAGCAGTCGGGACAGCCCTGGCGAAGAGACCCAGTACTTC. Translated, it gives CASSRDSPGEETQYF.